The 16 T cell receptor beta chains given below trace back to one sample, sequenced in a study of naive CD8 T cells in extremely preterm neonates. Measured with immunoSEQ multiplex PCR; TCRdb has only the in-frame clones, and not every one. The table lists about 8,000 clones, 95% to 98% of them singletons, with just over 0.35% in the top ten. Cord blood came from elective full-term cesareans at about 35-41 weeks without labor or membrane rupture. Specimen: naive CD8+ T cells from cord blood. The receptors originated from a newborn in good health.

This clone was seen only once. The chain joins TRBV19 to TRBJ2-2; 7 bases agree with TRBD1. After removal of 5 bases from V and 1 base from J, the junction contained 4 bases not matched to a gene. Germline CDR1 is LNHDA and CDR2 is SQIVND (reference sequence). The CDR3 totals 15 residues. CDR3 in DNA: TGTGCCAGTAGTGCCAGGACAGGGAACACCGGGGAGCTGTTTTTT. Protein product: CASSARTGNTGELFF.

The V call is TRBV7-2, the J call TRBJ1-3, with D possibly being TRBD1 (5 bases). Germline V gives CDR1 SGHTA, CDR2 FQGNSA. The V end lost 4 bases, the J end lost 3 bases, and 16 bases lay between the germline ends. CDR3 size: 16 residues. CDR3 nucleotide sequence: TGTGCCAGCAGCTCCCCGGGACTCTATTTTGGAAACACCATATATTTT. Its translation: CASSSPGLYFGNTIYF.

This sequence joins TRBV6-1 and TRBJ2-1, with 10 bases fitting TRBD1. V was clipped by 8 bases and J by 4 bases; unmatched bases: 5. Germline V lookup: CDR1 MNHNS, CDR2 SASEGT. This CDR3 is built from 14 residues. CDR3 loop: CASLGQGGYNEQFF. DNA for the CDR3: TGTGCCAGCCTCGGACAGGGGGGGTACAATGAGCAGTTCTTC.

This clone was detected a few times. This chain connects TRBV13 to TRBJ1-3, with D possibly being TRBD1 (6 bases). The CDR3 runs to 16 residues. The ends were cut back, 4 bases at V and 0 bases at J, with 13 bases in the middle. The germline V gene has CDR1 PRHDT and CDR2 FYEKMQ (reference sequence). CDR3 region: CASSSRDTYSGNTIYF. In DNA, the CDR3 is TGTGCCAGCAGCTCCCGGGACACATACTCTGGAAACACCATATATTTT. Looking up the rest from reference TRBV13 and TRBJ1-3 gives the full variable domain: AAGVIQSPRHLIKEKRETATLKCYPIPRHDTVYWYQQGPGQDPQFLISFYEKMQSDKGSIPDRFSAQQFSDYHSELNMSSLELGDSALYFCASSSRDTYSGNTIYFGEGSWLTVV.

The V and J genes are TRBV5-5 and TRBJ2-3, with D possibly matching TRBD1 (5 bases). Trimming took off 0 bases at V and 6 bases at J, with 8 bases between the two ends. Per germline, CDR1 SGHKS and CDR2 YYEKEE (reference sequence). The CDR3 is 13 residues long. The DNA of the CDR3 is TGTGCCAGCAGCTTGGTTAGGGGCGATACGCAGTATTTT. Its protein product is CASSLVRGDTQYF.

This clone appeared a single time. The V and J genes are TRBV2 and TRBJ1-5; TRBD1 matches 9 bases. J lost 6 bases, V lost 5 bases, and 8 bases had no gene match. Per the germline V gene, CDR1 is SNHLY and CDR2 is FYNNEI. The CDR3 covers 15 residues. This chain's CDR3 is CASSPPGQGGQPQHF. The CDR3 DNA is TGTGCCAGCAGTCCCCCGGGACAGGGTGGTCAGCCCCAGCATTTT.

CDR3 protein: CASSLRQGYQPQHF. The CDR3, as DNA: TGTGCCAGCAGTCTACGACAGGGGTACCAGCCCCAGCATTTT. The V and J genes are TRBV6-5 and TRBJ1-5; 8 nucleotides align to TRBD1. There are 14 residues in the CDR3. After removal of 5 bases from V and 7 bases from J, the junction contained 7 bases not matched to a gene. Per the germline V gene, CDR1 is MNHEY and CDR2 is SVGAGI.

This sequence joins TRBV7-3 and TRBJ2-2; D gene ambiguous. This CDR3 spans 14 amino acids. Trimming took 1 base from V and 1 from J, leaving 4 bases between them. In germline, CDR1 is SGHTA, CDR2 FQGTGA. The CDR3 region is CASSLRGNTGELFF. The CDR3 region has the DNA TGTGCCAGCAGCTTAAGAGGGAACACCGGGGAGCTGTTTTTT. Filled out from reference TRBV7-3 and TRBJ2-2, the complete variable domain reads GAGVSQTPSNKVTEKGKYVELRCDPISGHTALYWYRQSLGQGPEFLIYFQGTGAADDSGLPNDRFFAVRPEGSVSTLKIQRTERGDSAVYLCASSLRGNTGELFFGEGSRLTVL.

In this sample, this clone turned up a few times. CDR3 sequence reads: CASIGQGVTEAFF. Written as DNA, the CDR3 is TGTGCCAGCATCGGACAGGGGGTCACTGAAGCTTTCTTT. This chain joins TRBV6-1 and TRBJ1-1; 10 positions match TRBD1. Germline assignment: CDR1 MNHNS and CDR2 SASEGT. V shed 7 bases, J shed 4 bases, and the junction held 3 bases outside the gene matches. This CDR3 is 13 amino acids long.

V is TRBV5-6 and J is TRBJ2-7, with 7 bases aligning to TRBD2. V shed 0 bases and J 0 bases; nucleotides not matched to a gene: 3. The length of the CDR3 is 15 residues. Germline lookup yields CDR1 SGHDT and CDR2 YYEEEE. CDR3 sequence (DNA): TGTGCCAGCAGCTTGGTTGGGGGGGGCTCCTACGAGCAGTACTTC. Its protein product is CASSLVGGGSYEQYF.

Comment on this clone: Other nucleotide sequences in the sample specify the same CDR3. J is TRBJ2-5 and V is TRBV11-2; D gene uncertain. Trimming cost V 0 bases and J 5 bases, with 4 bases left between them. CDR3 size: 12 residues. The germline V gene has CDR1 SGHAT and CDR2 FQNNGV. CDR3 amino acids: CASSLEGETQYF. CDR3 bases: TGTGCCAGCAGCTTAGAGGGCGAGACCCAGTACTTC.

This clone was counted once. The chain has TRBV11-1 and TRBJ2-7; 8 bases map to TRBD1. The CDR3 length is 12 residues. V shed 5 bases, J shed 3 bases, and the junction held 0 bases outside the gene matches. Per the germline V gene, CDR1 is SGHAT and CDR2 is FQDESV (reference sequence). In DNA form, the CDR3 reads TGTGCCAGCAGCGACAGGGGCTACGAGCAGTACTTC. Protein product: CASSDRGYEQYF.

Remarks on this clone: At one end the junction does not follow the germline gene, possibly because of a read error. The chain has TRBV13 and TRBJ2-1; D possibly matches TRBD1 or TRBD2 (6 bases each). Germline values: CDR1 PRHDT, CDR2 FYEKMQ (reference sequence). There are 12 residues in the CDR3. The CDR3 nucleotides read TGTGCCAGCAGCCTAGGGGGGAGTGAGCAGTTCTTC. Translated: CASSLGGSEQFF.

The CDR3 sequence is CSVEGQAFF. In DNA, the CDR3 is TGCAGCGTGGAGGGCCAAGCTTTCTTT. The chain carries TRBV29-1 and TRBJ1-1; D not certain. Germline V gives CDR1 SQVTM, CDR2 ANQGSEA. The CDR3 runs 9 residues. V shed 6 bases and J shed 9 bases, with 8 bases lying between them.

CDR3 DNA: TGTGCCAGCAGCCAAGAAGGGGGCCAAGAGACCCAGTACTTC. Amino acids: CASSQEGGQETQYF. The gene calls are TRBV4-2 and TRBJ2-5, with D possibly matching TRBD1 (6 bases). Germline V gene sequence: CDR1 LGHNA, CDR2 YNFKEQ. Trimming left V 0 bases short and J 1 base short, with 6 bases between. This CDR3 is built from 14 residues.

The chain uses TRBV30 and TRBJ1-2, with 8 bases aligning to TRBD1. The CDR3 is 14 amino acids. J was trimmed by 2 bases and V by 1 base; bases with no gene match: 3. Germline-derived CDR1 and CDR2 are GTSNPN and SVGIG (reference sequence). The DNA for the CDR3 is TGTGCCTGGAGTGACCAGGGGGCGAACTATGGCTACACCTTC. Translating it yields CAWSDQGANYGYTF.